The source of this TCR beta chain is a study of OX40 agonist ivuxolimab in advanced cancers. Across the whole study: Participants averaged approximately 65 years of age (range roughly 23 to 79) and were roughly 80% male. Study-wide results and caveats: Relative to CD4+, CD8+ T cells held more expanded clones on average. CD4+ and CD8+ blood T cells expanded clonally by week 6 at 0.1 to 3.0 mg/kg. Low levels of normalized T-cell clonal expansion also appeared in some nonresponders.

Using immunoSEQ multiplex PCR, the repertoire was profiled, and TCRdb retains in-frame clones only, with some absent. The sample has around 98,000 clones, roughly 89% seen once. The CDR3 has 15 residues. The trim removed 8 bases at V and 5 bases at J, leaving 9 bases unmatched. Germline lookup yields CDR1 SGHAT and CDR2 FQDESV (reference sequence). This clone was seen a single time. Its antigen remains unidentified. The sequence was collected from an adult with an advanced solid tumor such as melanoma, head and neck, liver or kidney cancer. The chain employs TRBV11-1 and TRBJ1-6, with 7 bases that match TRBD1. Sequencing used CD4+ or CD8+ T cells sorted from blood, obtained in a trial of the OX40 agonist ivuxolimab. The DNA of the CDR3 is TGTGCCAGCGCTCAGGGACAGTCAGATAATTCACCCCTCCACTTT. This codes for CASAQGQSDNSPLHF.